The 13 T cell receptor beta chains in this list originate from one sample, sequenced in a study of tumor-infiltrating lymphocytes in primary liver carcinoma. With around 500 ng total RNA as template and a constant-region primer, TCR beta cDNA was made. It was through three nested multiplex PCR rounds of slightly modified ARM-PCR that TCR beta libraries arose. A C-beta reverse primer was combined with TRBV1-TRBV30 forward primers in the first two PCR rounds, and each round had about 10 cycles. A single record per CDR3 protein comes from TCRdb applying MiXCR to the multiplex PCR reads. The sample carries 310,000 or so distinct CDR3 sequences, almost 65% recorded once. Alongside blood RNA obtained from unsorted whole blood, germline DNA was also extracted. Sequencing was performed on peripheral blood. The source of these receptors is a middle-aged man with primary liver carcinoma and hepatitis B virus infection.

This clonotype was seen only a few times. The final CDR3 position lacks the conserved phenylalanine or tryptophan, pointing to a likely read error. The chain is built from TRBV12-3 or TRBV12-4 and TRBJ2-7, with D possibly matching TRBD1 (6 bases). The CDR3 is 14 residues long. The V and J ends lost 3 bases and 4 bases respectively, with 13 bases between them. As DNA, the CDR3 is TGTGCCAGCAGTTTGTTCAGGGGCAGGTACGAGCAGTACCTC. Protein product: CASSLFRGRYEQYL.

This clonotype appeared many times. The chain couples TRBV29-1 to TRBJ2-1; TRBD2 aligns across 10 bases. V was pared by 5 bases and J by 8 bases, with 18 bases of the junction left unmatched. From germline, CDR1 is SQVTM and CDR2 ANQGSEA. The CDR3 length is 17 residues. CDR3 sequence: CSVRSLGSGRAEDEQFF. CDR3 nucleotide sequence: TGCAGCGTTAGGTCCCTGGGGAGCGGGAGGGCCGAGGATGAGCAGTTCTTC.

J is TRBJ2-6 and V is TRBV28; D ambiguous. There are 16 residues in the CDR3. With 7 bases removed from V and 3 bases from J, the gap between germline ends came to 16 bases. Per germline, CDR1 MDHEN and CDR2 SYDVKM. The CDR3 sequence is CASTPQSSGGANVLTF. CDR3 nucleotide sequence: TGTGCCAGCACTCCGCAGTCTTCAGGTGGGGCCAACGTCCTGACTTTC.

Comments on this clonotype: Relative to the germline gene, one junction end is altered; a read error may explain this. The J gene is TRBJ1-1, the V gene TRBV5-1; 8 positions match TRBD1. This CDR3 has 16 amino acids. The germline V gene encodes CDR1 SGHRS and CDR2 YFSETQ. CDR3 sequence: CASSLLTNRGNTEAFF. The CDR3 coding sequence is TGCGCCAGCAGCTTGTTAACAAACAGGGGGAACACTGAAGCCTTCTTT.

This sequence joins TRBV29-1 and TRBJ2-1; 9 bases fit TRBD1. This CDR3 contains 14 residues. The V segment lost 2 bases and the J segment 11 bases; nucleotides outside the gene matches: 10. From germline, CDR1 is SQVTM and CDR2 ANQGSEA. This chain's CDR3 is CSVETWDRVDQQFF. CDR3 DNA: TGCAGCGTTGAAACTTGGGACAGGGTCGATCAGCAGTTCTTC.

This clonotype came up a few times. At one of its ends the junction is not consistent with the germline gene, which may arise from a read error. The chain recombines TRBV13 with TRBJ2-1; D call uncertain. Germline values: CDR1 PRHDT, CDR2 FYEKMQ (reference sequence). CDR3 length: 13 amino acids. The CDR3 coding sequence is TGTGCCAACAGCTTAGGAGCAAACAATGAGCAGTTCTTC. Its translation is CANSLGANNEQFF. Filled out from reference TRBV13 and TRBJ2-1, the complete variable domain reads AAGVIQSPRHLIKEKRETATLKCYPIPRHDTVYWYQQGPGQDPQFLISFYEKMQSDKGSIPDRFSAQQFSDYHSELNMSSLELGDSALYFCANSLGANNEQFFGPGTRLTVL.

This clonotype has ten or more counts. The CDR3 bases are TGTGCCAGCAGCCCCGGTAGCGACACAGATACGCAGTATTTT. Protein product: CASSPGSDTDTQYF. The chain is built from TRBV6-2 or TRBV6-3 and TRBJ2-3; tentative D call: TRBD2 (5 bases). The V end lost 6 bases, the J end lost 2 bases, and 12 bases lay between the germline ends. This CDR3 spans 14 amino acids. CDR1 and CDR2 (germline): MNHEY, SVGEGT.

The rearrangement links TRBV5-4 to TRBJ2-1, with TRBD1 matching 7 bases. Trimming took 0 bases from V and 8 from J; bases not matched to a gene: 11. The CDR3 runs 16 residues. Germline-derived CDR1 and CDR2 are SGHNT and YYREEE (reference sequence). The CDR3 nucleotides are TGTGCCAGCAGCTTGGCCGGAGACAGGGCGATCTATGAGCAGTTCTTC. It specifies CASSLAGDRAIYEQFF.

Points on this clonotype: A much larger clone differs by one base, so this may be a read error. This sequence joins TRBV4-2 and TRBJ1-1; D gene unclear. Per the germline V gene, CDR1 is LGHNA and CDR2 is YNFKEQ. The CDR3 consists of 14 residues. V lost 0 bases and J 8 bases, leaving 13 bases between the germline ends. CDR3 DNA: TGTGCCAGCAGCCAAGATTTGGGGAGCCGAGAAGCTTTCTTT. It yields the protein CASSQDLGSREAFF.

A note on this clonotype: Sequence at one end of the junction differs from germline and may be a read error. The V and J genes are TRBV10-3 and TRBJ2-7; unclear D gene. Germline CDR1 ENHRY, CDR2 SYGVKD. This CDR3 is built from 14 residues. DNA of the CDR3: TGTGCCATTAGTGTTTCACATGATCACGAGGAGCAGTACTTC. Its translation is CAISVSHDHEEQYF.

As concerns this clonotype: A read error may be the cause here, since a much bigger clone is one base away. The V and J genes are TRBV10-3 and TRBJ2-2; possible D gene TRBD1, 6 bases. Germline loops: CDR1 ENHRY, CDR2 SYGVKD. The CDR3 extends over 16 amino acids. The CDR3 DNA reads TGTGCCATCAAACCCAACAGGGACCTAAACACCGTGGAGCTGTTTTTT. Translated: CAIKPNRDLNTVELFF.

Concerning this clonotype: Compared with germline, one end of the junction differs, possibly owing to a read error. The CDR3 here is CASSPGLAGFTTGATVLTF. The CDR3 nucleotides are TGCGCCAGCAGCCCGGGACTAGCGGGATTTACGACTGGGGCCACCGTCCTGACTTTC. The chain links TRBV5-1 to TRBJ2-6, with 13 bases matching TRBD2. The CDR3 is 19 amino acids. CDR1 is SGHRS, CDR2 YFSETQ, per germline.

V gene TRBV11-2 combines with J gene TRBJ2-1; D is possibly TRBD2 (5 bases). The CDR3 contains 15 residues. Germline CDR1 SGHAT, CDR2 FQNNGV. Between the trimmed V and J ends, which lost 2 bases and 3 bases, there was a span of 11 bases. This chain's CDR3 is CASSLKASFYNEQFF. CDR3 bases: TGTGCCAGCAGCTTAAAGGCTAGCTTCTACAATGAGCAGTTCTTC. Supplemented by reference TRBV11-2 and TRBJ2-1, the full variable domain reads EAGVAQSPRYKIIEKRQSVAFWCNPISGHATLYWYQQILGQGPKLLIQFQNNGVVDDSQLPKDRFSAERLKGVDSTLKIQPAKLEDSAVYLCASSLKASFYNEQFFGPGTRLTVL.